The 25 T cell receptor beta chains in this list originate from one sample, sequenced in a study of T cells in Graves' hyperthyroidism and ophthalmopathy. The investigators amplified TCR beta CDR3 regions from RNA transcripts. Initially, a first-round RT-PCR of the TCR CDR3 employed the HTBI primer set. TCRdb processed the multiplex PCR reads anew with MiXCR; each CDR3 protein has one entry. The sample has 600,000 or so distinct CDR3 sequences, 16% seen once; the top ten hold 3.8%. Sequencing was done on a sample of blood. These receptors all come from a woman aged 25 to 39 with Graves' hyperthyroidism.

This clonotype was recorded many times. The DNA of the CDR3 is TGCGCCAGCAGCCAAGGACGTAGGGGGCTAGCTCTGAATGAGCAGTTCTTC. Translated, it gives CASSQGRRGLALNEQFF. This chain uses TRBV4-1 with TRBJ2-1, with TRBD1 matching over 7 bases. The V segment lost 1 base and the J segment 7 bases; nucleotides outside the gene matches: 13. Germline CDR1 MGHRA, CDR2 YSYEKL. This CDR3 comprises 17 residues.

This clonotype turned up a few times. CDR3 bases: TGTGCCAGCAGTTTACTGCCCCCCGTGGGAAGCAATCAGCCCCAGCATTTT. Translating gives CASSLLPPVGSNQPQHF. V usage is TRBV27 and J usage is TRBJ1-5; no clear D gene. V lost 2 bases and J lost 1, with 15 bases in between. The CDR3 runs to 17 residues. Germline lookup yields CDR1 MNHEY and CDR2 SMNVEV (reference sequence).

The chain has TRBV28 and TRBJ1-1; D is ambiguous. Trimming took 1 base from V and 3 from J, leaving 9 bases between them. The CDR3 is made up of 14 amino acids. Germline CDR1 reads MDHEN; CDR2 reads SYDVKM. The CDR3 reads CASSLLSLHTEAFF. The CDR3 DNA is TGTGCCAGCAGTTTATTAAGCCTCCACACTGAAGCTTTCTTT.

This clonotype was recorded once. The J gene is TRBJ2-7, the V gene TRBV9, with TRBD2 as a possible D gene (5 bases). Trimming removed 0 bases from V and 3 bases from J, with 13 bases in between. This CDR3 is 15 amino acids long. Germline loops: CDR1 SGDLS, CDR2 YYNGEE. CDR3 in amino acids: CASSVASGRHYEQYF. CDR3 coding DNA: TGTGCCAGCAGCGTAGCAAGCGGTAGGCACTACGAGCAGTACTTC.

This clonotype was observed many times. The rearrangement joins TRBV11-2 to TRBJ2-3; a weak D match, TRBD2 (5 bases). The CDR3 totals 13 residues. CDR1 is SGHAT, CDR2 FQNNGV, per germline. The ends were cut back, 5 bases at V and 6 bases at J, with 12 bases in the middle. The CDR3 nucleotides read TGTGCCAGCAGCACTAGTGATCTGGATACGCAGTATTTT. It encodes CASSTSDLDTQYF.

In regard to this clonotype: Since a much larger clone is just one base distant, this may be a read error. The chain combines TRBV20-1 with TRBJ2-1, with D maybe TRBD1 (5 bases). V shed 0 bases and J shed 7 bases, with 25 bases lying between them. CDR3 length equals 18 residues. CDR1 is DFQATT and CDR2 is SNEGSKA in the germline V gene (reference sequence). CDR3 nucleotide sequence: TGCAGTGCTAGAGACCTCCTACAAGCCCGACAGCCTATTAATGAGCAGTTCTTC. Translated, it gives CSARDLLQARQPINEQFF.

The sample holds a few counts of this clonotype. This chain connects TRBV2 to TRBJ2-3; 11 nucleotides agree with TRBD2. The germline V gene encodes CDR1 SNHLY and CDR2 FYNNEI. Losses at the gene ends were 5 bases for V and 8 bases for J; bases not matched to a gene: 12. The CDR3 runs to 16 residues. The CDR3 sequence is CASSLFSGRGAVTQYF. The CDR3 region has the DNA TGTGCCAGCAGTCTTTTTAGCGGGAGGGGGGCTGTTACGCAGTATTTT.

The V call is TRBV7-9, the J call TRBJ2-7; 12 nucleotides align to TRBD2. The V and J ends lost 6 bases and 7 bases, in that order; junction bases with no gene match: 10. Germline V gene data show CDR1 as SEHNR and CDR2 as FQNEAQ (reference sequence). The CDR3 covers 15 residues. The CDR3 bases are TGTGCCAGCAGTCTAGCGGGAGGGCCGTCTCTAGAGCAGTACTTC. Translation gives CASSLAGGPSLEQYF.

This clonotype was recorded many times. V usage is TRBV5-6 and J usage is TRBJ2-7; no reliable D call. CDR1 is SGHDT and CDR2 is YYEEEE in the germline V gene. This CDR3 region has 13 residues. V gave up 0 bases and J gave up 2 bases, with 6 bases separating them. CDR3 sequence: CASSLGIAYEQYF. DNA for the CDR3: TGTGCCAGCAGCTTGGGGATCGCCTACGAGCAGTACTTC.

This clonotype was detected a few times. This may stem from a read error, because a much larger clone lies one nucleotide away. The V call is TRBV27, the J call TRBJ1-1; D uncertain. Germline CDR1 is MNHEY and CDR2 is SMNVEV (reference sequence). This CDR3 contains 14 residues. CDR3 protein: CAGSFWGSNTEAFF. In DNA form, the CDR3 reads TGTGCCGGCAGTTTTTGGGGATCGAACACTGAAGCTTTCTTT.

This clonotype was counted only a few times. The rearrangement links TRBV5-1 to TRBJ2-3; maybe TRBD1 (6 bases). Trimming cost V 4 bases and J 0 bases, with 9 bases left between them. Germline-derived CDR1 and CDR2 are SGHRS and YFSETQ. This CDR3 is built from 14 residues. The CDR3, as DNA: TGCGCCAGCAGCGGGGACACCAGCACAGATACGCAGTATTTT. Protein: CASSGDTSTDTQYF.

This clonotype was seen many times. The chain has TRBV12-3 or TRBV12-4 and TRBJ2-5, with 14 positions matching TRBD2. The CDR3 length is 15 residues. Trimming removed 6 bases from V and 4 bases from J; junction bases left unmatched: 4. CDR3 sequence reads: CASSQGLAGAETQYF. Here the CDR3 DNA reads TGTGCCAGCAGCCAGGGACTAGCGGGAGCAGAGACCCAGTACTTC.

CDR3 sequence reads: CASSMTSGYEQYF. Here the CDR3 DNA reads TGTGCCAGTAGTATGACTAGCGGGTACGAGCAGTACTTC. The chain joins TRBV19 to TRBJ2-7; the match to TRBD2 covers 10 bases. Germline lookup yields CDR1 LNHDA and CDR2 SQIVND (reference sequence). This CDR3 contains 13 residues. V shed 3 bases, J shed 4 bases, and the junction held 0 bases outside the gene matches. The full variable domain, completed using reference TRBV19 and TRBJ2-7, is DGGITQSPKYLFRKEGQNVTLSCEQNLNHDAMYWYRQDPGQGLRLIYYSQIVNDFQKGDIAEGYSVSREKKESFPLTVTSAQKNPTAFYLCASSMTSGYEQYFGPGTRLTVT.

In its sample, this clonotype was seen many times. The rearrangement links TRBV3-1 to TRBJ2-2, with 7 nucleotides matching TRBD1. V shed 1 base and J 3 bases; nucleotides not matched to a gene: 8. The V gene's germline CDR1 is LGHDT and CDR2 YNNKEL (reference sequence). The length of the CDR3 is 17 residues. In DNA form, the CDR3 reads TGTGCCAGCAGCCAAGGCGCGAGGGGGCAAGACACCGGGGAGCTGTTTTTT. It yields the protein CASSQGARGQDTGELFF.

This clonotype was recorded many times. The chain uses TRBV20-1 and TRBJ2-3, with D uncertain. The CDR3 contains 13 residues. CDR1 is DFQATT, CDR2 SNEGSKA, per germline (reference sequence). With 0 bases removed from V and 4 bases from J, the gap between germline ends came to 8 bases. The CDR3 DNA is TGCAGTGCTAGAGATGCCCGGTCAGATACGCAGTATTTT. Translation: CSARDARSDTQYF.

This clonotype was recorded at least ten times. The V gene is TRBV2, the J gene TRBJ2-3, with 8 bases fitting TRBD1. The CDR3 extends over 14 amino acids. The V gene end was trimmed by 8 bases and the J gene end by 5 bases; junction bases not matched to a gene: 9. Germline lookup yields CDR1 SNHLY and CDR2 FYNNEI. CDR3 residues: CASQGAIRVDTQYF. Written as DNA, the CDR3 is TGTGCCAGCCAGGGGGCGATAAGAGTAGATACGCAGTATTTT.

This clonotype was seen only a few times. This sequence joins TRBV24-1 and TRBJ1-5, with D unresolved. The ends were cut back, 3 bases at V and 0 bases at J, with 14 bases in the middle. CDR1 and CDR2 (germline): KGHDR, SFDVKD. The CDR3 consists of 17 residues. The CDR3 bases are TGTGCCACCAGTGATGGTGGTCGGGGAACTAGCAATCAGCCCCAGCATTTT. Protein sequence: CATSDGGRGTSNQPQHF.

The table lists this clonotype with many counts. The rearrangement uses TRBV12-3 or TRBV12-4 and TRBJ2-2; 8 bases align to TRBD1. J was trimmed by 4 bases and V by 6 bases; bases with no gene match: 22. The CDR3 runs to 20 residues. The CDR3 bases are TGTGCCAGCAGCTATGGGACAGGCAAAAGACTGCCCTCGGGCACCGGGGAGCTGTTTTTT. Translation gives CASSYGTGKRLPSGTGELFF.

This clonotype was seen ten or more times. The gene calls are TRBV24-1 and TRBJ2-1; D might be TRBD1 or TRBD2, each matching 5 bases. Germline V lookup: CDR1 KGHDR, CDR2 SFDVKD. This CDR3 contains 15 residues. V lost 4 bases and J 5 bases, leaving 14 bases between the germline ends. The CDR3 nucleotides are TGTGCCACCAGTGACCCCGGACGAGGGGACAATGAGCAGTTCTTC. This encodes CATSDPGRGDNEQFF.

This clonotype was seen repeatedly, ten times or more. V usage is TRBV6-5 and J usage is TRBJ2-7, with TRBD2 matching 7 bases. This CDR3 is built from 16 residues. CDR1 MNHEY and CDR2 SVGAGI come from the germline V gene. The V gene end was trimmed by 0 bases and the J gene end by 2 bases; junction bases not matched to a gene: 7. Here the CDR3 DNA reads TGTGCCAGCAGTTACTCTGAGCTAGCGGTCCCCTACGAGCAGTACTTC. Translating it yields CASSYSELAVPYEQYF.

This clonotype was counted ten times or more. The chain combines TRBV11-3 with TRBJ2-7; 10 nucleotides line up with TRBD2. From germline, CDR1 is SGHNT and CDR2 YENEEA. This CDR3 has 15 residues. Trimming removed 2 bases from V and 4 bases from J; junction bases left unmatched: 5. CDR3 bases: TGTGCCAGCAGCTTAACTAGCGGGACGAGGTACGAGCAGTACTTC. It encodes CASSLTSGTRYEQYF.

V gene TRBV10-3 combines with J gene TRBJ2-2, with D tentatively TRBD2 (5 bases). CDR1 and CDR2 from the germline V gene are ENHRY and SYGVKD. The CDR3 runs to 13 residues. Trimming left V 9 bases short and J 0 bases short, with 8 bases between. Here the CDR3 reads CAMRVTNTGELFF. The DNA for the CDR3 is TGTGCCATGAGGGTAACGAACACCGGGGAGCTGTTTTTT.

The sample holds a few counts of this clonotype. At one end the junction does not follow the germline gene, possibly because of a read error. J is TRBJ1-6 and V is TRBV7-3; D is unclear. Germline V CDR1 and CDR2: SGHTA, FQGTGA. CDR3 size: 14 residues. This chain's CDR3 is CANSSEPGVSPLHF. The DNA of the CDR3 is TGTGCCAACAGCTCGGAACCAGGAGTTTCACCCCTCCACTTT.

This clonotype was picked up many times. In DNA, the CDR3 is TGTGCCAGCAGTGAGCGGCGGGATGCCTACGAGCAGTACTTC. It specifies CASSERRDAYEQYF. The chain joins TRBV2 to TRBJ2-7; tentatively, D is TRBD2 (6 bases). The CDR3 spans 14 residues. V was pared by 3 bases and J by 2 bases, with 11 bases between. Germline values: CDR1 SNHLY, CDR2 FYNNEI.

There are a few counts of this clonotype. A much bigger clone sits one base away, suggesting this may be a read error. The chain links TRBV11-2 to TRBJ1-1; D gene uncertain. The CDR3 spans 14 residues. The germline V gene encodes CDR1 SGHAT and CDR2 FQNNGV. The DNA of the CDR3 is TGTGCCAGCAGCTTTGGGCAACTTGGCACTGGAGCTTTCTTT. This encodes CASSFGQLGTGAFF.